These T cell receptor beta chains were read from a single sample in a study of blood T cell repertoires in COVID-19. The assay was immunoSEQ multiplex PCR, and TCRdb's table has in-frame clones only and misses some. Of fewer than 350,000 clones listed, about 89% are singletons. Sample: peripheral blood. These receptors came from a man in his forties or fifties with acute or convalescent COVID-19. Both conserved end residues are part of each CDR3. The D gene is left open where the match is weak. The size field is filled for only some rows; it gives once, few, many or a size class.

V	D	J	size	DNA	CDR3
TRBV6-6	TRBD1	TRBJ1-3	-	TGTGCCAGCAGGGGACAGGGGGCGCGAGGAAACACCATATATTTT	CASRGQGARGNTIYF
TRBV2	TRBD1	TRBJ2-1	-	TGTGCCAGCAGCGGACAGGCGAGCTCCTACAATGAGCAGTTCTTC	CASSGQASSYNEQFF
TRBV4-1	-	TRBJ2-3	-	TGCGCCAGCAGCCAAGACAGGGAAACGGATACGCAGTATTTT	CASSQDRETDTQYF
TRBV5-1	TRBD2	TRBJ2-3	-	TGCGCCAGCAGCTTCCTAGCGGGGGGTCCTGTGGTAGATACGCAGTATTTT	CASSFLAGGPVVDTQYF
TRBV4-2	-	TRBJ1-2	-	TGTGCCAGCAGCCAAGGGGCGGGCTATGGCTACACCTTC	CASSQGAGYGYTF
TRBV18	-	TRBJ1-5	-	TGTGCCAGCTCACCGGGCCACAGGGAGGGTCAGCCCCAGCATTTT	CASSPGHREGQPQHF
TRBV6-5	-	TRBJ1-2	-	TGTGCCAGCATCCGGGGGGGACTTTACGGCTATGGCTACACCTTC	CASIRGGLYGYGYTF
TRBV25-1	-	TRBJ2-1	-	TGTGCCAGCACCAACTCATACTCCTACAATGAGCAGTTCTTC	CASTNSYSYNEQFF
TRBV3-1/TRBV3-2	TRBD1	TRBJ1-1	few	TGTGCCAGCAGCCAAGAAAGGACAGGGGCTCCGAACACTGAAGCTTTCTTT	CASSQERTGAPNTEAFF
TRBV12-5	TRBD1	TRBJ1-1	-	TGTGCTAGTGGTTTATCGACAGGGGGCGAAGGCACTGAAGCTTTCTTT	CASGLSTGGEGTEAFF
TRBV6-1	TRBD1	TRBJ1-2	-	TGTGCCAGCAGTGTTTATGGGACGGGACAGGGCTATGGCTACACCTTC	CASSVYGTGQGYGYTF
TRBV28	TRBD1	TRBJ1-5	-	TGTGCCAGCAGGGGCACGGACAGGGGATGGAATCAGCCCCAGCATTTT	CASRGTDRGWNQPQHF
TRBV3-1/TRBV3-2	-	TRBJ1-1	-	TGTGCCAGCAGCCAGACGGGGGGAACCACTGAAGCTTTCTTT	CASSQTGGTTEAFF
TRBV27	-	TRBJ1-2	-	TGTGCCAGCAGCTCCTGGGGGGATGGTAGTGGCTACACCTTC	CASSSWGDGSGYTF
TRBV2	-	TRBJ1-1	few	TGTGCCAGCAGTCCCAGGGGACGGATGATTAACACTGAAGCTTTCTTT	CASSPRGRMINTEAFF
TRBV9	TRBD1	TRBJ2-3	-	TGTGCCAGCAGCCCGGGGACAGATACAGATACGCAGTATTTT	CASSPGTDTDTQYF
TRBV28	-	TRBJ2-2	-	TGTGCCAGCAGTGGAACTACCGCCTCGAACACCGGGGAGCTGTTTTTT	CASSGTTASNTGELFF
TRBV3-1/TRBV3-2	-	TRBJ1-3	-	TGTGCCAGCAGCCAAGAAGGACAGCCGTTTTATGGAAACACCATATATTTT	CASSQEGQPFYGNTIYF
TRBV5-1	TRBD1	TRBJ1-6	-	TGCGCCAGCAGCTCCGGGACAGGAGATAATTCACCCCTCCACTTT	CASSSGTGDNSPLHF
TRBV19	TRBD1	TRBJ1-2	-	TGTGCCATTAGGGGGCAGGGGCCCCTCTATGGCTACACCTTC	CAIRGQGPLYGYTF
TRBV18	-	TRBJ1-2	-	TGTGCCAGCTCAGATGGCCGGGGATATGGCTACACCTTC	CASSDGRGYGYTF
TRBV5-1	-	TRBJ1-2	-	TGCGCCAGCAGCTTGGCCCCCCCTGCTAACTATGGCTACACCTTC	CASSLAPPANYGYTF
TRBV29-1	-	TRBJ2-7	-	TGCAGCGTTGGGGCTCAATCCTACGAGCAGTACTTC	CSVGAQSYEQYF
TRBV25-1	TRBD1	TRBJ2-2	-	TGTGCCAGCAGTAAGGGGGCGCCAATCGGGGAGCTGTTTTTT	CASSKGAPIGELFF
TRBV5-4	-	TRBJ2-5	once	TGTGCCAGCAGCTTGGAGTACAGGGAAGAGACCCAGTACTTC	CASSLEYREETQYF